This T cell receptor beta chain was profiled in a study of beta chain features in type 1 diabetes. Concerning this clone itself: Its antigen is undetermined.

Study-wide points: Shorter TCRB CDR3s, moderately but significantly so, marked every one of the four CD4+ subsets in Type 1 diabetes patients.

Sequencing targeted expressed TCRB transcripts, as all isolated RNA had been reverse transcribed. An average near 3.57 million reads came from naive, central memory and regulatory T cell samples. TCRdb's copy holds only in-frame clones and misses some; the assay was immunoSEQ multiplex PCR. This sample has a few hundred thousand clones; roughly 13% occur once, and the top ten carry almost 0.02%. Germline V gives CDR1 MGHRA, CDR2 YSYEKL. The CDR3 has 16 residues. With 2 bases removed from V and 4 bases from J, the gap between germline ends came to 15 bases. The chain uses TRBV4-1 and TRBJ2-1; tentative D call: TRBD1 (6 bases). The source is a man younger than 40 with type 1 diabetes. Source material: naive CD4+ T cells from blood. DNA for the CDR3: TGCGCCAGCAGCCAACCGGTCAGGGGCAAGTACAATGAGCAGTTCTTC. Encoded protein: CASSQPVRGKYNEQFF.